The 31 T cell receptor beta chains reported below all come from one sample, sequenced in a study of T cell responses to AZD1222 COVID-19 vaccine. Measured with immunoSEQ multiplex PCR; TCRdb has only the in-frame clones, and not every one. The sample records 150,000 to 180,000 clones, 90% being singletons. The material was peripheral blood, obtained 28 days after the second AZD1222 dose. The receptors shown here come from an adult who received the AZD1222 COVID-19 vaccine.

The chain has TRBV3-1 (or the pseudogene TRBV3-2) and TRBJ1-3; tentative D call: TRBD1 (5 bases). The CDR3 runs 16 residues. V lost 5 bases and J lost 2, with 16 bases in between. Germline values: CDR1 LGHDT, CDR2 YNNKEL (reference sequence). Written as DNA, the CDR3 is TGTGCCAGCAGCGGATTAGAGGGGAGGGCTGGAAACACCATATATTTT. Amino acid sequence: CASSGLEGRAGNTIYF.

About this clone: The CDR3 does not end in the conserved phenylalanine or tryptophan, so this is likely a read error. The DNA is omitted, as the CDR3 cannot be located on it reliably, and the CDR3 follows TCRdb's listing. The gene calls are TRBV9 and TRBJ1-1. The CDR3 numbers 8 amino acids, ends counted. Germline CDR1 reads SGDLS; CDR2 reads YYNGEE. The CDR3 region is CASSPGDG.

The chain recombines TRBV6-5 with TRBJ1-3, with D possibly TRBD1 on 6 matching bases. Germline V CDR1 and CDR2: MNHEY, SVGAGI. Trimming left V 1 base short and J 4 bases short, with 14 bases between. The CDR3 has 16 residues. In nucleotides, the CDR3 is TGTGCCAGCAGTTACTGGCAGGGGCGTCCGGGAAACACCATATATTTT. This codes for CASSYWQGRPGNTIYF.

V and J are TRBV10-3 and TRBJ1-3; D uncertain. The CDR3 contains 15 residues. Per germline, CDR1 ENHRY and CDR2 SYGVKD. V lost 0 bases and J 9 bases, leaving 15 bases between the germline ends. The CDR3 is CAISESPNLAVTIYF. CDR3 coding DNA: TGTGCCATCAGTGAGTCGCCAAACCTGGCGGTCACCATATATTTT.

The V gene is TRBV21-1, the J gene TRBJ2-1; the table's D call TRBD1 went unverified against the DNA. TRBV21-1 is deemed a pseudogene. CDR3 length: 15 residues. CDR3 in amino acids: CASSDREIAFNEQFF. CDR3 coding DNA: TGTGCCAGCAGCGACAGGGAAATAGCCTTTAATGAGCAGTTCTTC.

The CDR3 coding sequence is TGTGCCAGCAGTTTGGTTGGGACAGGCTTCACCGGGGAGCTGTTTTTT. Translation: CASSLVGTGFTGELFF. The chain carries TRBV28 and TRBJ2-2; 8 positions agree with TRBD1. Unmatched junction bases numbered 7, after V lost 3 bases and J lost 4 bases. Germline V gives CDR1 MDHEN, CDR2 SYDVKM. The CDR3 has 16 amino acids.

This clone was recorded only once. J is TRBJ1-2 and V is TRBV28; D unresolved. The CDR3 has 14 amino acids. Germline V gene lookup returns CDR1 MDHEN and CDR2 SYDVKM. Trimming cost V 4 bases and J 0 bases, with 9 bases left between them. The CDR3 region is CASSSPGANYGYTF. CDR3 bases: TGTGCCAGCAGTTCCCCGGGAGCTAACTATGGCTACACCTTC.

The chain employs TRBV11-2 and TRBJ2-2, with TRBD1 identical over 9 bases. V lost 7 bases to trimming and J lost 1 base; unmatched junction nucleotides: 4. The V gene's germline CDR1 is SGHAT and CDR2 FQNNGV. The CDR3 sequence is 15 residues long. CDR3 bases: TGTGCCAGCACAAACAGGGGGCAGAACACCGGGGAGCTGTTTTTT. Protein product: CASTNRGQNTGELFF. The full variable domain, completed using reference TRBV11-2 and TRBJ2-2, is EAGVAQSPRYKIIEKRQSVAFWCNPISGHATLYWYQQILGQGPKLLIQFQNNGVVDDSQLPKDRFSAERLKGVDSTLKIQPAKLEDSAVYLCASTNRGQNTGELFFGEGSRLTVL.

CDR3 coding DNA: TGTGCCTGGAGTCAAACATACCAGAACGAGCAGTACTTC. Protein product: CAWSQTYQNEQYF. The gene calls are TRBV30 and TRBJ2-7; D gene unclear. V was clipped by 2 bases and J by 5 bases, with 13 bases between them. Per germline, CDR1 GTSNPN and CDR2 SVGIG (reference sequence). The CDR3 spans 13 residues.

CDR3 nucleotide sequence: TGTGCCAGCAGCCAAGGTATCAAGGGCTATGGCTACACCTTC. Its translation is CASSQGIKGYGYTF. V gene TRBV3-1 (or the pseudogene TRBV3-2) combines with J gene TRBJ1-2; no clear D gene. The CDR3 length is 14 residues. The V end lost 1 base, the J end lost 4 bases, and 10 bases lay between the germline ends. The germline gives CDR1 LGHDT, CDR2 YNNKEL (reference sequence).

V is TRBV11-2 and J is TRBJ1-4; D is unresolved. Germline assignment: CDR1 SGHAT and CDR2 FQNNGV. The V end was cut by 3 bases, the J end by 0 bases, with 11 bases between. This CDR3 is 16 amino acids long. CDR3 sequence: CASSFRAAATNEKLFF. DNA for the CDR3: TGTGCCAGCAGCTTTAGGGCAGCTGCAACTAATGAAAAACTGTTTTTT.

This rearrangement joins TRBV7-3 to TRBJ1-2; TRBD1 agrees at 7 bases. Germline V lookup: CDR1 SGHTA, CDR2 FQGTGA. The V and J ends lost 7 bases and 5 bases, in that order; junction bases with no gene match: 4. This CDR3 region has 12 residues. This CDR3 is CASTAQGYGYTF. The CDR3 region has the DNA TGTGCCAGCACCGCACAGGGGTATGGCTACACCTTC. The whole variable domain, filled in from reference TRBV7-3 and TRBJ1-2, reads GAGVSQTPSNKVTEKGKYVELRCDPISGHTALYWYRQSLGQGPEFLIYFQGTGAADDSGLPNDRFFAVRPEGSVSTLKIQRTERGDSAVYLCASTAQGYGYTFGSGTRLTVV.

The CDR3 is CASSQDRPTSGTINTEAFF. The CDR3, as DNA: TGCGCCAGCAGCCAAGATAGGCCCACTTCCGGGACAATCAACACTGAAGCTTTCTTT. The gene calls are TRBV4-1 and TRBJ1-1, with D possibly TRBD1 on 6 matching bases. CDR1 is MGHRA, CDR2 YSYEKL, per germline. V lost 0 bases, J lost 2 bases, and 22 bases lay in between. The CDR3 covers 19 residues.

V gene TRBV3-1 (or the pseudogene TRBV3-2) combines with J gene TRBJ2-1; TRBD2 matches 9 bases. Unmatched junction bases numbered 6, after V lost 0 bases and J lost 6 bases. The CDR3 spans 16 residues. CDR1 and CDR2 from the germline V gene are LGHDT and YNNKEL (reference sequence). Written as DNA, the CDR3 is TGTGCCAGCAGCCAAGATTGGCTAGCGGGGTCCAATGAGCAGTTCTTC. As protein: CASSQDWLAGSNEQFF.

The gene calls are TRBV19 and TRBJ1-4, with 9 bases matching TRBD1. CDR1 and CDR2 from the germline V gene are LNHDA and SQIVND (reference sequence). The length of the CDR3 is 17 residues. The V gene end was trimmed by 4 bases and the J gene end by 3 bases; junction bases not matched to a gene: 9. CDR3 sequence: CASSNPPGTGPNEKLFF. The CDR3, as DNA: TGTGCCAGTAGTAACCCTCCCGGGACAGGGCCTAATGAAAAACTGTTTTTT.

With regard to this clone: Sequence at one end of the junction differs from germline and may be a read error. The genes are TRBV4-1 and TRBJ2-7; a possible D gene is TRBD2 (5 bases). The CDR3 totals 13 residues. From germline, CDR1 is MGHRA and CDR2 YSYEKL. The CDR3 region is CASRQGSSYEQYF. The CDR3 DNA reads as TGCGCCAGCAGACAAGGGAGCTCCTACGAGCAGTACTTC.

This chain's CDR3 is CASYGGQSGYTF. The CDR3 DNA sequence: TGTGCCAGCTACGGGGGACAGTCTGGCTACACCTTC. The V call is TRBV2, the J call TRBJ1-2; 7 positions agree with TRBD1. Germline assignment: CDR1 SNHLY and CDR2 FYNNEI. The CDR3 consists of 12 residues. V was clipped by 8 bases and J by 7 bases; unmatched bases: 7.

Comment on this clone: This specimen includes other DNA sequences encoding the same CDR3. The chain has TRBV6-5 and TRBJ1-5, with D uncertain. Germline V lookup: CDR1 MNHEY, CDR2 SVGAGI. The CDR3 has 13 residues. The V and J ends lost 5 bases and 7 bases respectively, with 12 bases between them. The chain's CDR3 is CASSPQGGQPQHF. The DNA for the CDR3 is TGTGCCAGCAGTCCACAAGGAGGGCAGCCCCAGCATTTT.

This clone was observed a single time. The rearrangement joins TRBV27 to TRBJ2-3; 8 nucleotides match TRBD1. The CDR3 loop spans 16 amino acids. The germline CDR1 and CDR2 sequences are MNHEY and SMNVEV (reference sequence). V lost 4 bases, J lost 0 bases, and 6 bases stayed unmatched. The CDR3 protein is CASSSSWTGSTDTQYF. In DNA, the CDR3 is TGTGCCAGCAGTTCCTCTTGGACAGGGAGCACAGATACGCAGTATTTT.

The rearrangement uses TRBV4-2 and TRBJ2-1, with D perhaps matching TRBD2 (6 bases). CDR1 is LGHNA and CDR2 is YNFKEQ in the germline V gene. The CDR3 contains 16 residues. V was pared by 1 base and J by 4 bases, with 14 bases between. The CDR3 spells CASSQALSGGYNEQFF. Here the CDR3 DNA reads TGTGCCAGCAGCCAAGCCCTCTCCGGGGGATACAATGAGCAGTTCTTC.

V is TRBV7-2 and J is TRBJ1-4; D unresolved. The CDR3 extends over 14 amino acids. V lost 1 base, J lost 10 bases, and 13 bases lay in between. Germline CDR1 SGHTA, CDR2 FQGNSA. The CDR3 loop reads CASSLVGGFGKLFF. The CDR3 bases are TGTGCCAGCAGCTTAGTTGGAGGGTTTGGAAAACTGTTTTTT.

V usage is TRBV28 and J usage is TRBJ1-4; the D is unclear. Germline CDR1 and CDR2: MDHEN and SYDVKM. The CDR3 length is 11 residues. V lost 6 bases and J 7 bases, leaving 6 bases between the germline ends. CDR3 nucleotides: TGTGCCAGCAGCTCGGGTGAAAAACTGTTTTTT. Translation: CASSSGEKLFF.

The chain uses TRBV24-1 and TRBJ1-2; TRBD1 might be the D (5 bases). Germline CDR1 and CDR2: KGHDR and SFDVKD. V was shortened by 3 bases and J by 4 bases, with 11 bases between the two germline ends. CDR3 length: 14 amino acids. The CDR3 here is CATSDPDRGYGYTF. DNA of the CDR3: TGTGCCACCAGTGATCCTGACAGAGGCTATGGCTACACCTTC.

The chain couples TRBV18 to TRBJ2-5, with unresolved D. Trimming removed 4 bases at V and 1 base at J, with 7 bases between. The CDR3 sequence is 13 residues long. Germline lookup yields CDR1 KGHSH and CDR2 LQKENI. This CDR3 reads CASSLTTQETQYF. The CDR3 DNA sequence: TGTGCCAGCTCACTAACGACCCAAGAGACCCAGTACTTC.

The CDR3 DNA reads TGCGCCAGCAAGGACCCGGCGAGGGGTGAAAAACTGTTTTTT. It is translated as CASKDPARGEKLFF. This chain links TRBV5-1 with TRBJ1-4; D perhaps matches TRBD1 (5 bases). CDR1 is SGHRS and CDR2 is YFSETQ in the germline V gene. The V gene lost 6 bases and the J gene lost 7 bases, with 16 bases spanning the gap. The CDR3 runs 14 residues.

This clone was observed once. This chain links TRBV6-1 with TRBJ2-1, with 13 bases fitting TRBD2. CDR3 size: 14 residues. Germline values: CDR1 MNHNS, CDR2 SASEGT. V shed 3 bases, J shed 8 bases, and the junction held 1 base outside the gene matches. The CDR3 bases are TGTGCCAGCAGTGAGGGGACTAGCGGGGATGAGCAGTTCTTC. Translated, it gives CASSEGTSGDEQFF.

The chain couples TRBV5-1 to TRBJ1-1; maybe TRBD1 (6 bases). This CDR3 is 16 amino acids long. Trimming removed 4 bases at V and 1 base at J, with 17 bases between. Germline assignment: CDR1 SGHRS and CDR2 YFSETQ. The DNA for the CDR3 is TGCGCCAGCAGCGCAGGGGACACTAAATCGAACACTGAAGCTTTCTTT. Amino acids: CASSAGDTKSNTEAFF.

The J gene is TRBJ1-6, the V gene TRBV3-1 (or the pseudogene TRBV3-2); D ambiguous. CDR3 size: 12 residues. CDR1 LGHDT and CDR2 YNNKEL come from the germline V gene (reference sequence). V was clipped by 6 bases and J by 8 bases, with 8 bases between them. CDR3 region: CASRTAYSPLHF. The CDR3 DNA reads as TGTGCCAGCAGAACAGCATATTCACCCCTCCACTTT.

The chain joins TRBV5-1 to TRBJ1-4; a possible D gene is TRBD1 (6 bases). The V gene's germline CDR1 is SGHRS and CDR2 YFSETQ. The CDR3 extends over 17 amino acids. With 3 bases removed from V and 1 base from J, the gap between germline ends came to 16 bases. The CDR3 nucleotides read TGCGCCAGCAGCTCCAACAGGGTTGAGGGAACTAATGAAAAACTGTTTTTT. Translating gives CASSSNRVEGTNEKLFF.

The chain links TRBV11-2 to TRBJ1-1; D is ambiguous. The V end was cut by 0 bases, the J end by 6 bases, with 8 bases between. CDR3 size: 13 residues. Germline-derived CDR1 and CDR2 are SGHAT and FQNNGV. For the CDR3, the DNA is TGTGCCAGCAGCTTAGAGCTTATGGCTGAAGCTTTCTTT. This codes for CASSLELMAEAFF.

V gene TRBV3-1 (or the pseudogene TRBV3-2) combines with J gene TRBJ2-1, with unresolved D. Trimming removed 3 bases from V and 5 bases from J, with 5 bases in between. CDR3 length: 12 residues. Germline V gene lookup returns CDR1 LGHDT and CDR2 YNNKEL (reference sequence). This CDR3 reads CASSQTNNEQFF. The CDR3 DNA is TGTGCCAGCAGCCAGACAAACAATGAGCAGTTCTTC.